This T cell receptor (beta chain) was sequenced for a study of blood T cell repertoires in COVID-19. Overall study: Some COVID-19 samples were acute and others convalescent; all came from the United States, Italy and Spain. PBMCs, B-cell-depleted T cells, or T cells provided the cDNA or gDNA that made up the material.

Looked up from germline, CDR1 is SGDLS and CDR2 is YYNGEE. There are 16 residues in the CDR3. V lost 1 base, J lost 0 bases, and 11 bases lay in between. Assay used: immunoSEQ multiplex PCR; TCRdb lists only in-frame clones, some missing. The repertoire holds just over 650,000 clones, with approximately 90% as singletons. The chain uses TRBV9 and TRBJ1-3; no definite D call. This receptor was identified in a woman younger than 30 with acute or convalescent COVID-19. The sequenced sample consisted of peripheral blood. This CDR3 is CASSVNTHGSGNTIYF. The CDR3 coding sequence is TGTGCCAGCAGCGTAAACACCCATGGCTCTGGAAACACCATATATTTT.